This is a list of T cell receptor beta chains from one sample in a study of blood T cell repertoires in COVID-19. Sequencing was performed with immunoSEQ multiplex PCR; in TCRdb, only in-frame clones are kept and a portion is missing. The sample carries more than 90,000 clones, roughly 80% recorded once. The sequenced sample consisted of peripheral blood. The receptors shown here come from a man between 65 and 85 years old with acute or convalescent COVID-19. The CDR3 runs from the conserved cysteine through the conserved F or W. A D gene is named only where the DNA matches it firmly. Some rows have no size entry. The others give once, few or many, or a class for an expanded clone.

j_call v_call clone_size d_call cdr3_nt cdr3_aa
TRBJ2-3 TRBV9 NA NA TGTGCCAGCAGCGTAGACCTAGCAACAGATACGCAGTATTTT CASSVDLATDTQYF
TRBJ1-6 TRBV29-1 once NA TGCAGCGTCGCAGACGGGAACTATAATTCACCCCTCCACTTT CSVADGNYNSPLHF
TRBJ2-3 TRBV19 NA NA TGTGCCAGTACACACAACACAGATACGCAGTATTTT CASTHNTDTQYF
TRBJ2-1 TRBV12-5 once TRBD2 TGTGCTAGTGGTTCCAACGGGGGGGTTTACAATGAGCAGTTCTTC CASGSNGGVYNEQFF
TRBJ2-3 TRBV7-3 NA TRBD2 TGTGCCAGCAGCCCATCAGGACTAGCGGGGACTCTGAATACGCAGTATTTT CASSPSGLAGTLNTQYF
TRBJ1-4 TRBV28 NA NA TGTGCCAGCAGCCCCCCTAGAGCGGCCAGGGGATTTCGTGAAAAACTGTTTTTT CASSPPRAARGFREKLFF
TRBJ2-1 TRBV13 few TRBD2 TGTGCCAGCAGCTCCGGACTAGCGGCCGATGAGCAGTTCTTC CASSSGLAADEQFF
TRBJ2-2 TRBV3-1/TRBV3-2 once NA TGTGCCAGCAGCCAAGAAATAAACACCGGGGAGCTGTTTTTT CASSQEINTGELFF
TRBJ1-5 TRBV6-2/TRBV6-3 NA NA TGTGCCAGCAGTTACCCCCTAGGTCAGCCCCAGCATTTT CASSYPLGQPQHF
TRBJ1-6 TRBV19 few NA TGTGCCAGTAGTATTAGCTCCTATAATTCACCCCTCCACTTT CASSISSYNSPLHF
TRBJ1-5 TRBV9 few NA TGTGCCAGCAGCGCCAGTGATAGCAATCAGCCCCAGCATTTT CASSASDSNQPQHF
TRBJ2-5 TRBV25-1 NA NA TGTGCCAGCAGTGAATCATCCCAAGAGACCCAGTACTTC CASSESSQETQYF
TRBJ1-2 TRBV28 NA TRBD1 TGTGCCAGCTTGGAGGGGGCGGGGCTTGGCTACACCTTC CASLEGAGLGYTF
TRBJ1-3 TRBV5-4 NA TRBD1 TGTGCCAGCAGCTGGGGACAGGGGGCTGGAAACACCATATATTTT CASSWGQGAGNTIYF
TRBJ1-2 TRBV5-1 once TRBD1 TGCGCCAGCAGCTCCCAGGGACAGGGCGCGTGGGGCTACACCTTC CASSSQGQGAWGYTF
TRBJ2-2 TRBV9 NA NA TGTGCCAGCACGCGAGCGGGGAACACCGGGGAGCTGTTTTTT CASTRAGNTGELFF
TRBJ2-1 TRBV6-5 NA NA TGTGCCAGCAGTACCTACTCCTACAATGAGCAGTTCTTC CASSTYSYNEQFF
TRBJ2-5 TRBV6-4 NA NA TGTGCCAGCAGTGACTCTACCGCGGTCGAGACCCAGTACTTC CASSDSTAVETQYF
TRBJ1-1 TRBV6-1 NA NA TGTGCCAGCAGCGAAGGGTCCTCCCAGCGGGGAGCTTTCTTT CASSEGSSQRGAFF
TRBJ1-5 TRBV7-2 NA NA TGTGCCAGCAGCCCTAGTCGGACAGCTGTGAATCAGCCCCAGCATTTT CASSPSRTAVNQPQHF
TRBJ2-7 TRBV19 NA NA TGTGCCAGTAGTACCTTAGACACACCCTACGAGCAGTACTTC CASSTLDTPYEQYF
TRBJ2-5 TRBV10-3 NA TRBD1 TGTGCCATCAGACCCGGGACAGGTGGGGAGACCCAGTACTTC CAIRPGTGGETQYF
TRBJ2-7 TRBV7-7 few NA TGTGCCAGCAGCCCCGCGGGGCTTTACGAGCAGTACTTC CASSPAGLYEQYF
TRBJ2-3 TRBV5-1 NA NA TGCGCCAGCAGCTTGTACCCCTCGCGGGGCGGGGATACGCAGTATTTT CASSLYPSRGGDTQYF